The entry below gives a single TCR beta chain sequence along with its context. Which antigen it targets is not known. Nothing much larger sits one base from this clone, and base qualities are not available. This sample stems from a study of T cells in Graves' hyperthyroidism and ophthalmopathy (dated by TCRdb to the late 2010s). Regarding the study in general: A discovery cohort of about a hundred patients, about 40 with Graves' ophthalmopathy and more than 55 with stable Graves' hyperthyroidism, was used to find distinguishing TCR V-J signatures. The study also compared thyroid tissue and blood T-cell repertoires from more than 5 Graves' hyperthyroidism patients. The approximately 90 discovery patients were divided at random into training and test sets in a 7:3 ratio. According to the paper, TCR Vbeta CDR3 sequencing was carried out on approximately 140 peripheral blood samples, which came from 40 to 45 ophthalmopathy, about 75 hyperthyroidism and some 17 progressor patients. After sampling, hyperthyroidism patients received methimazole starting at 30 mg daily, and ophthalmopathy patients received high-dose intravenous methylprednisolone. Prospective prediction of ophthalmopathy was tested in an independent validation cohort consisting of about 20 hyperthyroidism patients and approximately 16 patients who later progressed to ophthalmopathy.

The study excluded patients with uncontrolled infections, other autoimmune diseases, pregnancy or lactation. Diagnoses were established on the basis of clinical symptoms, serum thyroxine and TRAb, thyroid ultrasound, and orbital computed tomography. Total RNA was extracted with Trizol reagent, and quality was checked on an Agilent 2100 Bioanalyzer. The TCR beta CDR3 regions were amplified from the RNA transcripts. The TCR CDR3 was subjected to a first round of RT-PCR using the HTBI primer set and the Qiagen OneStep RT-PCR kit. Libraries were constructed in a second round of multiplex PCR, after which size selection and purification were performed. The libraries were sequenced on an Illumina HiSeq2000 using paired-end 100 bp reads. Processing in the source paper ran as follows. Raw data were processed with SOAPnuke, discarding reads with adapters, uncalled bases, mean Phred below 15, or no exact constant-primer or identifier match. COPE v1.2.5 was used to merge high-quality paired reads, and clonotypes were defined as unique nucleotide sequences. Clonotypes were aligned to IMGT TRBV, TRBD and TRBJ reference segments using MiTCR v1.1. The analysis included only V-J combinations with a frequency above 0.0001, which together covered more than 98% of the repertoires. A TCS score was defined as the ratio between F50 (clonal expansion) and ExV (chaos), using BLOSUM62-based TCRdist between CDR3 peptides within each V-J. Welch's t-statistics and random forest reduced around 520 V-J features to about 12, which were used in a naive Bayes classifier (R e1071). Thyroid-blood repertoire similarity was quantified with the Morisita-Horn index. TCRdb's own reprocessing of the public reads used fastp at Q25 and MiXCR and kept productive beta chains. Rows merge per CDR3 protein into single entries with the most common DNA and genes. The V and J calls and clone size come from TCRdb's table, not from the authors' own analysis. The sample table lists over 500,000 distinct CDR3 sequences, around 50% of them with a count of one. About 45% of the sample is taken by the ten largest.

Study-wide conclusions, independent of this receptor: Sample size was not statistically predetermined, and blinding of investigators to group allocation was not performed. Most expanded thyroid clonotypes (frequency above 0.001) were also detected in blood, suggesting blood repertoires may reflect thyroid immune responses. In validation, progression to ophthalmopathy was predicted by the model with more than 65% sensitivity and 72% to 85% specificity, a median of approximately 6.5 months before onset. A model built on a 13 V-J signature distinguished ophthalmopathy from stable hyperthyroidism, reaching 87.88% sensitivity and about 81% specificity in cross-validation and 80%/75% in testing.

This clonotype originated in an adult woman with Graves' disease, either hyperthyroidism or ophthalmopathy (not recorded which). The sample comprised peripheral blood or thyroid tissue (not recorded which).

The CDR3 reads CASSFHQVEGYTF. The DNA sequence is as follows: TGTGCCAGCAGCTTTCATCAGGTTGAGGGCTACACCTTC. Recombination connected TRBV7-9 to TRBJ1-2, with the identity of the D gene unclear. The germline ends are 13 bases apart after V is trimmed by 3 bases and J by 8 bases. CDR1 and CDR2, per the germline V gene (reference sequence), are SEHNR and FQNEAQ. From the cysteine through the phenylalanine, the CDR3 covers 13 amino acids. CDR3 DNA is the only sequence kept; it has 39 bases, read in frame from the first base. Here the CDR3 is joined to the reference TRBV7-9 and TRBJ1-2 genes, and the full variable domain is: DTGVSQNPRHKITKRGQNVTFRCDPISEHNRLYWYRQTLGQGPEFLTYFQNEAQLEKSRLLSDRFSAERPKGSFSTLEIQRTEQGDSAMYLCASSFHQVEGYTFGSGTRLTVV.